The sequence of this TCR beta chain was determined in a study of post-analysis software for immune sequencing data. Study-wide background: Courses of disease covered relapsing-remitting, secondary progressive and progressive-relapsing multiple sclerosis. Study-wide findings and caveats: There were roughly 5 TRBV segments more frequent in patients than controls, and TRBV5-6, TRBV5-1 and TRBV20-1 were among them. Versus controls, multiple sclerosis patients showed significantly lower diversity (normalized Chao1). By F measure, samples from a shared preparation batch strongly co-clustered.

About this clonotype itself: Antigen specificity is unknown.

The CDR3 spans 12 residues. Per the germline V gene, CDR1 is WSHSY and CDR2 is SAAADI. Unique molecular identifiers were built into the TCR beta cDNA libraries. TCRdb processed the PCR reads anew with MiXCR; each CDR3 protein has one entry. The sample has hundreds of thousands of distinct CDR3 sequences; about 39% are singletons. The sample taken for sequencing was blood. The sequence was collected from a girl aged 2-10 years with multiple sclerosis. The rearrangement joins TRBV10-2 to TRBJ2-5, with no clear D. The last part of the DNA fits TRBJ2-7 better; the J call may be wrong. The CDR3 region has the DNA TGCGCCAGCAGTGAAGCAGGTCACGAGCAGTACTTC. The encoded protein is CASSEAGHEQYF.